In its sample, the clone carrying this T cell receptor (beta chain) was seen once. These data belong to a study of blood T cell repertoires in COVID-19. At the level of the study: Donors in the United States, Italy and Spain gave samples during acute or convalescent COVID-19. Nucleic acid was either cDNA or gDNA, and it came from T cells, B-cell-depleted T cells, or PBMCs.

Source study methods: Amplification of reference gene primers provided the estimated nucleated cell counts. The protocol was immunoSEQ multiplex PCR, while the TCRdb copy is restricted to in-frame clones and leaves out a portion. V and J calls and clone size are given by that table; D and trimming were obtained from the DNA. Seen here are about 280,000 clones, around 87% observed once, and the top ten hold approximately 2%. This CDR3 contains 12 residues. Trimming cost V 4 bases and J 9 bases, with 10 bases left between them. The sequenced sample consisted of peripheral blood. The rearrangement uses TRBV12-3 or TRBV12-4 and TRBJ2-1, with D hard to call. This clonotype was sampled from a woman aged 30 to 39 who had recovered from COVID-19. The CDR3 bases are TGTGCCAGCAGTTGGCCAAGTTCTGAGCAGTTCTTC. It yields the protein CASSWPSSEQFF.